Below, 26 T cell receptor beta chains from the same sample are listed, as sequenced in a study of cytomegalovirus exposure and HLA in healthy donors. Researchers ran the PCR with 60 Vbeta and 13 Jbeta primers. Produced via immunoSEQ multiplex PCR; TCRdb's table is partial and in-frame only. In total, the table holds about 120,000 clones. The sequencing sample was made of PBMCs. These receptors all stem from a woman between 35 and 50 years old in good health and CMV-seropositive.

The J gene is TRBJ1-5, the V gene TRBV6-1; D might be TRBD1 (5 bases). The CDR3 has 14 residues. V lost 5 bases, J lost 5 bases, and 13 bases lay in between. Germline V gene lookup returns CDR1 MNHNS and CDR2 SASEGT. In DNA form, the CDR3 reads TGTGCCAGCAGTCCCCGGGGGGGGGATCAGCCCCAGCATTTT. This codes for CASSPRGGDQPQHF.

The V and J genes are TRBV9 and TRBJ2-5, with 9 bases identical to TRBD2. CDR1 and CDR2 (germline): SGDLS, YYNGEE. V lost 0 bases to trimming and J lost 3 bases; unmatched junction nucleotides: 6. The CDR3 covers 16 residues. Here the CDR3 reads CASSVALLAGKETQYF. CDR3 sequence (DNA): TGTGCCAGCAGCGTAGCCCTACTAGCGGGCAAAGAGACCCAGTACTTC.

This chain connects TRBV23-1 to TRBJ2-3; D is perhaps TRBD1 (6 bases). TRBV23-1 is annotated as an ORF whose role is uncertain. V was trimmed by 0 bases and J by 0 bases, leaving 13 bases between them. The CDR3 has 17 residues. CDR3 coding DNA: TGCGCCAGCAGTCAATCGAAGGACAGCCCTAGCACAGATACGCAGTATTTT. This gives the protein CASSQSKDSPSTDTQYF.

The chain has TRBV5-4 and TRBJ2-5; TRBD2 matches 7 bases. CDR1 and CDR2 from the germline V gene are SGHNT and YYREEE (reference sequence). CDR3 size: 13 residues. V gave up 4 bases and J gave up 9 bases; unmatched junction bases: 9. CDR3 protein: CASSPGHREAQYF. In DNA, the CDR3 is TGTGCCAGCAGCCCTGGACATCGGGAGGCCCAGTACTTC.

This chain connects TRBV27 to TRBJ2-7; TRBD2 agrees at 7 bases. Germline V lookup: CDR1 MNHEY, CDR2 SMNVEV (reference sequence). Trimming cost V 8 bases and J 6 bases; bases outside gene matches: 10. The CDR3 length is 13 residues. CDR3 protein: CASQAGPPGEQYF. CDR3 nucleotide sequence: TGTGCCAGCCAAGCGGGACCGCCAGGCGAGCAGTACTTC.

The chain's CDR3 is CASSEWAGGNEQFF. As DNA, the CDR3 is TGTGCCAGCAGTGAATGGGCAGGGGGCAATGAGCAGTTCTTC. J is TRBJ2-1 and V is TRBV25-1; 7 nucleotides align to TRBD1. This CDR3 is 14 amino acids long. Germline CDR1 is MGHDK and CDR2 is SYGVNS. V was clipped by 1 base and J by 6 bases; unmatched bases: 3.

The CDR3 loop reads CASRFRDRANTEAFF. The CDR3 DNA sequence: TGTGCCAGCAGGTTCCGGGACAGAGCGAACACTGAAGCTTTCTTT. This chain links TRBV28 with TRBJ1-1, with TRBD1 identical over 7 bases. This CDR3 is 15 amino acids long. Germline-derived CDR1 and CDR2 are MDHEN and SYDVKM. Trimming removed 6 bases from V and 1 base from J; junction bases left unmatched: 8.

This chain uses TRBV5-1 with TRBJ2-5, with D uncertain. Germline V gene sequence: CDR1 SGHRS, CDR2 YFSETQ. The CDR3 spans 13 residues. V lost 2 bases and J lost 2, with 7 bases in between. The CDR3 coding sequence is TGCGCCAGCAGCTTCTCCGGTCAAGAGACCCAGTACTTC. Its protein product is CASSFSGQETQYF.

V gene TRBV7-9 combines with J gene TRBJ2-7; D is perhaps TRBD2 (5 bases). The V end was cut by 5 bases, the J end by 1 base, with 15 bases between. Germline V CDR1 and CDR2: SEHNR, FQNEAQ (reference sequence). The CDR3 consists of 15 residues. The CDR3: CASSHRKDSSYEQYF. The CDR3 nucleotides are TGTGCCAGCAGCCACAGAAAGGACTCTTCCTACGAGCAGTACTTC.

The genes are TRBV5-6 and TRBJ1-3, with a tentative D call TRBD1 (5 bases). The V gene lost 4 bases and the J gene lost 4 bases, with 9 bases spanning the gap. The CDR3 covers 13 residues. CDR1 is SGHDT and CDR2 is YYEEEE in the germline V gene. The CDR3 coding sequence is TGTGCCAGCAGCCACGACAGCGGAAACACCATATATTTT. This codes for CASSHDSGNTIYF.

This chain links TRBV5-6 with TRBJ2-1, with TRBD2 as a possible D gene (6 bases). The CDR3 runs 14 residues. Germline CDR1 and CDR2: SGHDT and YYEEEE. Between the trimmed V and J ends, which lost 2 bases and 9 bases, there was a span of 15 bases. The CDR3: CASSFETSPGEQFF. CDR3 nucleotides: TGTGCCAGCAGCTTTGAGACTAGTCCGGGTGAGCAGTTCTTC.

The chain is built from TRBV5-6 and TRBJ2-7, with D possibly TRBD1 on 5 matching bases. Trimming stripped 2 bases from V and 2 bases from J, with 14 bases between. This CDR3 spans 15 amino acids. The V gene's germline CDR1 is SGHDT and CDR2 YYEEEE. CDR3 in amino acids: CASSFGLRGTYEQYF. The CDR3 DNA reads as TGTGCCAGCAGCTTCGGGCTTAGGGGAACCTACGAGCAGTACTTC.

J is TRBJ1-1 and V is TRBV15; 8 bases map to TRBD1. This CDR3 is built from 15 residues. After removal of 4 bases from V and 3 bases from J, the junction contained 7 bases not matched to a gene. The germline V gene has CDR1 LNHNV and CDR2 YYDKDF (reference sequence). The CDR3 DNA reads TGTGCCACCAGCATAGACAGGGGAGGGTACACTGAAGCTTTCTTT. Protein product: CATSIDRGGYTEAFF. The complete variable domain, with remaining parts taken from reference TRBV15 and TRBJ1-1, reads DAMVIQNPRYQVTQFGKPVTLSCSQTLNHNVMYWYQQKSSQAPKLLFHYYDKDFNNEADTPDNFQSRRPNTSFCFLDIRSPGLGDTAMYLCATSIDRGGYTEAFFGQGTRLTVV.

The genes are TRBV28 and TRBJ2-7, with D perhaps TRBD2 (6 bases). The V end lost 2 bases, the J end lost 4 bases, and 18 bases lay between the germline ends. This CDR3 has 16 residues. Germline V lookup: CDR1 MDHEN, CDR2 SYDVKM. Here the CDR3 reads CASSLGRGLNFYEQYF. The CDR3 DNA reads TGTGCCAGCAGTTTAGGGCGGGGCTTAAACTTTTACGAGCAGTACTTC.

V usage is TRBV4-1 and J usage is TRBJ1-5; 12 bases agree with TRBD1. Germline V lookup: CDR1 MGHRA, CDR2 YSYEKL. The CDR3 contains 18 residues. Unmatched junction bases numbered 9, after V lost 1 base and J lost 5 bases. CDR3 amino acids: CASSQGMGQGAWDQPQHF. CDR3 coding DNA: TGCGCCAGCAGCCAAGGTATGGGACAGGGGGCTTGGGATCAGCCCCAGCATTTT.

V usage is TRBV4-1 and J usage is TRBJ2-2; TRBD1 agrees at 7 bases. Germline CDR1 reads MGHRA; CDR2 reads YSYEKL. J was trimmed by 7 bases and V by 4 bases; bases with no gene match: 24. The CDR3 totals 20 residues. This CDR3 is CASSRPRGIFDRVWGGELFF. CDR3 nucleotides: TGCGCCAGCAGCCGACCCCGGGGTATCTTTGACAGGGTGTGGGGCGGGGAGCTGTTTTTT.

The chain combines TRBV14 with TRBJ2-2; the D gene is possibly TRBD2 (5 bases). The germline V gene has CDR1 SGHDN and CDR2 FVKESK. This CDR3 spans 17 amino acids. Trimming took off 0 bases at V and 4 bases at J, with 15 bases between the two ends. The CDR3 nucleotides read TGTGCCAGCAGCCAAGAAGGCGCTACGGGGTTCACCGGGGAGCTGTTTTTT. Its protein product is CASSQEGATGFTGELFF.

J is TRBJ2-1 and V is TRBV18, with TRBD2 identical over 7 bases. CDR3 length equals 15 residues. V dropped 6 bases and J dropped 0; count of bases not matched to a gene: 5. CDR1 KGHSH and CDR2 LQKENI come from the germline V gene. CDR3 region: CASSGLADSYNEQFF. CDR3 in DNA: TGTGCCAGCTCGGGTCTAGCGGACTCCTACAATGAGCAGTTCTTC.

The rearrangement links TRBV7-3 to TRBJ1-5, with 9 positions matching TRBD1. J gave up 11 bases and V 5 bases, and 19 bases lay outside the gene matches. Germline V gene sequence: CDR1 SGHTA, CDR2 FQGTGA. The CDR3 consists of 17 residues. The CDR3 region has the DNA TGTGCCAGCAGCCACGACAGGGGGGGATCAGTCGGTAAAGCCCAGCATTTT. This encodes CASSHDRGGSVGKAQHF.

The chain links TRBV9 to TRBJ2-1; TRBD2 aligns across 9 bases. The junction had 4 bases not matched to a gene; V was cut back by 0 bases and J by 6 bases. From germline, CDR1 is SGDLS and CDR2 YYNGEE. This CDR3 comprises 15 residues. CDR3 bases: TGTGCCAGCAGCGTAGCAGCTAGCGGGGTCAATGAGCAGTTCTTC. It specifies CASSVAASGVNEQFF.

This sequence joins TRBV28 and TRBJ2-7; 9 positions match TRBD2. J gave up 5 bases and V 2 bases, and 4 bases lay outside the gene matches. The V gene's germline CDR1 is MDHEN and CDR2 SYDVKM. The CDR3 runs 14 residues. The CDR3 is CASSLRLAGNEQYF. The CDR3 nucleotides are TGTGCCAGCAGTTTACGGCTAGCGGGAAACGAGCAGTACTTC.

The chain couples TRBV28 to TRBJ2-7; 10 bases line up with TRBD2. CDR3 length: 17 residues. Trimming cost V 3 bases and J 1 base; bases outside gene matches: 9. The germline V gene has CDR1 MDHEN and CDR2 SYDVKM. CDR3 residues: CASSFPSGSPVSYEQYF. For the CDR3, the DNA is TGTGCCAGCAGTTTCCCTAGCGGGAGCCCGGTATCCTACGAGCAGTACTTC.

The chain employs TRBV11-2 and TRBJ1-1, with a tentative D call TRBD1 (5 bases). The CDR3 loop spans 16 amino acids. V was pared by 2 bases and J by 4 bases, with 17 bases between. Per the germline V gene, CDR1 is SGHAT and CDR2 is FQNNGV. The CDR3 reads CASSLLVQGGSTEAFF. The CDR3 nucleotides read TGTGCCAGCAGCTTATTAGTTCAGGGAGGTTCCACTGAAGCTTTCTTT.

This chain uses TRBV7-3 with TRBJ2-5; D is possibly TRBD1 (7 bases). Matching the DNA end better, TRBJ2-7 makes the J call doubtful. This CDR3 spans 14 amino acids. Germline V gene lookup returns CDR1 SGHTA and CDR2 FQGTGA. The CDR3 DNA reads TGTGCCAGCAGCTTGGCAGGGGGAGGCTACGAGCAGTACTTC. Its translation: CASSLAGGGYEQYF.

This chain links TRBV6-6 with TRBJ2-7, with TRBD1 matching over 8 bases. Germline values: CDR1 MNHNY, CDR2 SVGAGI (reference sequence). The CDR3 is 13 amino acids. Trimming took 8 bases from V and 0 from J; bases not matched to a gene: 3. The CDR3 is CASVQGASYEQYF. CDR3 coding DNA: TGTGCCAGCGTCCAGGGGGCCTCCTACGAGCAGTACTTC.

The CDR3 spells CASSVASGSGYEQYF. CDR3 bases: TGTGCCAGCAGCGTCGCTAGCGGGAGCGGGTACGAGCAGTACTTC. The chain combines TRBV9 with TRBJ2-7; 10 bases align to TRBD2. CDR1 and CDR2 (germline): SGDLS, YYNGEE. V trimming: 2 bases; J trimming: 4 bases; junction bases outside the gene matches: 6. This CDR3 is 15 amino acids long.